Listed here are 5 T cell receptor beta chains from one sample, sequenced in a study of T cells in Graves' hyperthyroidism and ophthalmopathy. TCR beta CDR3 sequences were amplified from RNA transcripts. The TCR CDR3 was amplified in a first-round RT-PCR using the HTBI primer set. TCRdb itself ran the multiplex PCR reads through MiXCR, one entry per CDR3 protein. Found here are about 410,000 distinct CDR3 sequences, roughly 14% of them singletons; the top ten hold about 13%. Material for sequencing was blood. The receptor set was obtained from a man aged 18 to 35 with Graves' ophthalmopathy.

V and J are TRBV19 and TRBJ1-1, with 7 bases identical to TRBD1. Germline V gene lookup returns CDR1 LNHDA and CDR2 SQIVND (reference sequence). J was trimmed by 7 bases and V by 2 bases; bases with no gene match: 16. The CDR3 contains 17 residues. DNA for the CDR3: TGTGCCAGTAGTATACAGGGGGTAGGAGGGCCCGGGATTGAAGCTTTCTTT. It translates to CASSIQGVGGPGIEAFF.

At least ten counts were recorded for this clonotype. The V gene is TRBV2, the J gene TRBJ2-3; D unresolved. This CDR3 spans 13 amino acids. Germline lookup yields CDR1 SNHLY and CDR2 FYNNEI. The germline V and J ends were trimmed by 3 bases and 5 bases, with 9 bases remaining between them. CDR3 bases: TGTGCCAGCAGTGAGGAAAAGCGAGATACGCAGTATTTT. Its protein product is CASSEEKRDTQYF.

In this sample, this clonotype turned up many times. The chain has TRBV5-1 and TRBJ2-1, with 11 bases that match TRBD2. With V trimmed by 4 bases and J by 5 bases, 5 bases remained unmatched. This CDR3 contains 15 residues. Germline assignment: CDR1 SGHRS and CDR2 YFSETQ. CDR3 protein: CASSHRLAGNNEQFF. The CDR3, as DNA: TGCGCCAGCAGCCACCGACTAGCGGGGAACAATGAGCAGTTCTTC.

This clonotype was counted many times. The CDR3 region is CASSVPGTSTDTQYF. The DNA of the CDR3 is TGTGCCAGCAGCGTCCCGGGGACTAGCACAGATACGCAGTATTTT. The chain couples TRBV3-1 to TRBJ2-3; D is possibly TRBD2 (6 bases). Trimming took off 5 bases at V and 0 bases at J, with 12 bases between the two ends. The CDR3 loop spans 15 amino acids. CDR1 and CDR2 from the germline V gene are LGHDT and YNNKEL (reference sequence).

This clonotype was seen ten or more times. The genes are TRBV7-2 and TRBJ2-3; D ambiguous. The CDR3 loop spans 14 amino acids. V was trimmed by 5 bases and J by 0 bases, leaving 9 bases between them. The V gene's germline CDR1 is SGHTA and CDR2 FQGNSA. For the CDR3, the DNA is TGTGCCAGCAGCCGCCGCTATAGCACAGATACGCAGTATTTT. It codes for CASSRRYSTDTQYF. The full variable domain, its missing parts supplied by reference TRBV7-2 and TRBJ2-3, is GAGVSQSPSNKVTEKGKDVELRCDPISGHTALYWYRQSLGQGLEFLIYFQGNSAPDKSGLPSDRFSAERTGGSVSTLTIQRTQQEDSAVYLCASSRRYSTDTQYFGPGTRLTVL.